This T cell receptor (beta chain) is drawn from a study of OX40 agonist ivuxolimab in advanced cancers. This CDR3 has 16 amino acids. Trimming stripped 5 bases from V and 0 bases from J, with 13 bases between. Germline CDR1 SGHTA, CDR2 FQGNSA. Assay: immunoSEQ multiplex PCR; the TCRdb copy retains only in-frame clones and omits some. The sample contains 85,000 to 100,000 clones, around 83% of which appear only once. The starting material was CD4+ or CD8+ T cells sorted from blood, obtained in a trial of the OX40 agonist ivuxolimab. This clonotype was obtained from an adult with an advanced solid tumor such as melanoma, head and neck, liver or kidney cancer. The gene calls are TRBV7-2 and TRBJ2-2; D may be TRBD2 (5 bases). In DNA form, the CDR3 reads TGTGCCAGCAGCCCCTTCGGACTCGCGAACACCGGGGAGCTGTTTTTT. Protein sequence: CASSPFGLANTGELFF.